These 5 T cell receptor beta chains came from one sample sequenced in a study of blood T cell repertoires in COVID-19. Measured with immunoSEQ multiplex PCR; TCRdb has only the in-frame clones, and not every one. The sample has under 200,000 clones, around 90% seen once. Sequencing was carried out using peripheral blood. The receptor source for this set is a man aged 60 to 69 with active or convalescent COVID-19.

The CDR3 sequence is CASSLGRRGLGTEAFF. In DNA, the CDR3 is TGCGCCAGCAGCTTGGGCAGGAGGGGGCTGGGCACTGAAGCTTTCTTT. The chain links TRBV5-1 to TRBJ1-1, with TRBD1 matching 7 bases. The germline CDR1 and CDR2 sequences are SGHRS and YFSETQ. The junction had 9 bases not matched to a gene; V was cut back by 0 bases and J by 4 bases. This CDR3 is 16 amino acids long.

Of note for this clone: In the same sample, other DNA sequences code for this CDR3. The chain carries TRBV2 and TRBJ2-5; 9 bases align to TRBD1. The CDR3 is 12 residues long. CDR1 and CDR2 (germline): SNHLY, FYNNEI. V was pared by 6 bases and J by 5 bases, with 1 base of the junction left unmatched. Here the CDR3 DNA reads TGTGCCAGCAGAGACAGGGGGGAGACCCAGTACTTC. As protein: CASRDRGETQYF. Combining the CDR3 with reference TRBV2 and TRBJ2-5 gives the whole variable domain EPEVTQTPSHQVTQMGQEVILRCVPISNHLYFYWYRQILGQKVEFLVSFYNNEISEKSEIFDDQFSVERPDGSNFTLKIRSTKLEDSAMYFCASRDRGETQYFGPGTRLLVL.

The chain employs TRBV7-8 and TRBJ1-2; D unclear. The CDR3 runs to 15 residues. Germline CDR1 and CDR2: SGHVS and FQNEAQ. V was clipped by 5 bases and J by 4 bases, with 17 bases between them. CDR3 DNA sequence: TGTGCCAGCAGCCTTGGCACAGCCAGTTCCTATGGCTACACCTTC. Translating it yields CASSLGTASSYGYTF.

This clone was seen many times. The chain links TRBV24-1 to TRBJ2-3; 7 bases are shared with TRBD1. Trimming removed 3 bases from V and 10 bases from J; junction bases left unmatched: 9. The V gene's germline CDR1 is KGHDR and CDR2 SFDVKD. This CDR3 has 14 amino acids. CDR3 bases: TGTGCCACCAGTGATCCAGGACAGGCCCTCCCGCAGTATTTT. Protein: CATSDPGQALPQYF.

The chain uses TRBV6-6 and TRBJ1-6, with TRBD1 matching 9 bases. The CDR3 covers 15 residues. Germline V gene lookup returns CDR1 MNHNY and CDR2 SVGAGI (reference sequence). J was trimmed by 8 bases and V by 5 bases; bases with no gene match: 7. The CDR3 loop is CASSNPGQGYSPLHF. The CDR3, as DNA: TGTGCCAGCAGTAACCCGGGACAGGGATATTCACCCCTCCACTTT.